This record covers a single TCR beta chain. Its antigen is undetermined. This specimen belongs to a study of T cells in localized non-small cell lung cancer. V lost 1 base and J lost 5, with 12 bases in between. CDR1 SGHNT and CDR2 YYREEE come from the germline V gene (reference sequence). The CDR3 totals 14 residues. Sequenced by immunoSEQ multiplex PCR; TCRdb stores in-frame clones only, minus some. The sample includes about 26,000 clones, around 86% of them seen just once. Points from the study as a whole: Among the top 100 tumor clones, a median approximately 55 appeared in adjacent lung. The study found T cell clonality highest in uninvolved adjacent lung, above tumor. Sequencing, confined to only one tumor region, leaves heterogeneity possible.

This chain connects TRBV5-4 to TRBJ1-2, with D possibly being TRBD1 (5 bases). The receptor was isolated from a woman aged 40 to 75 with stage I lung adenocarcinoma. Material: peripheral blood, obtained before any cancer treatment. DNA for the CDR3: TGTGCCAGCAGCTTGAAACTAGGGGTATATGGCTACACCTTC. Its translation is CASSLKLGVYGYTF.